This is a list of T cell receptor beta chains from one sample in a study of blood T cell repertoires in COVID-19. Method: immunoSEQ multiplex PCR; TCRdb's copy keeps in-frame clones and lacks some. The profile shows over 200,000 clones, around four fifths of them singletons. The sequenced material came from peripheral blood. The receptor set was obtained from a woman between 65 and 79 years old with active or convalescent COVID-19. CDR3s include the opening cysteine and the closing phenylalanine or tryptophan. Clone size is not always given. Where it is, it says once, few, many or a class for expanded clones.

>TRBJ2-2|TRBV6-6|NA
CASSRNSVIETNTGELFF
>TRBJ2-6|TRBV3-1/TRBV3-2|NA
CASSQDRLSGANVLTF
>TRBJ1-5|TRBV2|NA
CASSSGQRGHQPQHF
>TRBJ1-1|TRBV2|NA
CASRGQVNTEAFF
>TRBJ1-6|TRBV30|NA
CAWSTGTTYNSPLHF
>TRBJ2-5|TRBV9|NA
CASSPLEGTSGGAFGTQYF
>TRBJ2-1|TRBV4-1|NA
CASSQVVGLASQGEQFF
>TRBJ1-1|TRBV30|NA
CAWRHRDRGGLSEAFF
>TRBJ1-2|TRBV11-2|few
CASSRGQGYGYTF
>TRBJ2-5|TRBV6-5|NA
CASSYLASAETQYF
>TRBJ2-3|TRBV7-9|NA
CASSRPRDRARDTQYF
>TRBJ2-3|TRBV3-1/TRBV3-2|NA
CASSQATPGHRTTDTQYF
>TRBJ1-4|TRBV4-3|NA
CASSRARGSATNEKLFF
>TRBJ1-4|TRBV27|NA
CASSSRPGGANEKLFF
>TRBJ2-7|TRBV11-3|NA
CASSLGQGHGEQYF
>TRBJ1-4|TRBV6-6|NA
CASSPYGGRTGSNEKLFF
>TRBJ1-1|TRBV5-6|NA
CASSFADRNTEAFF
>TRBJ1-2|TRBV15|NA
CATSRRPVKDSYGYTF
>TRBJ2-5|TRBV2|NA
CASSDGASGDRETQYF
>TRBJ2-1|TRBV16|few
CASSQSGQRVYNEQFF
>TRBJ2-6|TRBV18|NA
CASSLTLIEGGANVLTF
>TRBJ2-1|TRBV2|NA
CASSVGGLVTEQFF
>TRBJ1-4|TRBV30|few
CAWSRGGSKGDEKLFF
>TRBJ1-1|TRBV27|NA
CASRTLGQISTEAFF
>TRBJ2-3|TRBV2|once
CASSLSGIGTDTQYF
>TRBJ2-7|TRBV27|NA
CASSLSRLAGEQYF
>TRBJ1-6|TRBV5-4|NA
CASSLLQASDNSPLHF
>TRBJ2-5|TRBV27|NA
CASSETGLFARQETQYF
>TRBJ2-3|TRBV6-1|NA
CASSEGGGTDTQYF